The rows below give T cell receptor beta chains drawn from one sample of a study of blood T cell repertoires in COVID-19. Method: immunoSEQ multiplex PCR; TCRdb's copy keeps in-frame clones and lacks some. The sample includes under 500,000 clones, 87% of them seen just once. Sequencing input: PBMCs or T cells enriched from blood (not recorded which). The receptor set was obtained from a woman aged 18 to 35 with acute COVID-19. The CDR3 runs from the conserved cysteine through the conserved F or W. D genes are given only for firm matches. Size is stated for part of the rows, as once, few or many counts, or as a class when the clone is expanded.

14	TRBV18	NA	TRBJ2-7	NA	CASSTSGGAYEQYF	TGTGCCAGCTCAACAAGCGGAGGGGCCTACGAGCAGTACTTC
15	TRBV4-3	NA	TRBJ2-1	NA	CASSQDPFSYNEQFF	TGCGCCAGCAGCCAAGATCCGTTCAGCTACAATGAGCAGTTCTTC
15	TRBV5-6	TRBD1	TRBJ2-7	NA	CASRIRPGQGAEQYF	TGTGCCAGCAGAATTCGCCCGGGACAGGGGGCCGAGCAGTACTTC
15	TRBV7-6	NA	TRBJ2-7	NA	CASSSGTSRSYEQYF	TGTGCCAGCAGCTCGGGGACTTCTCGCTCCTACGAGCAGTACTTC
14	TRBV27	TRBD1	TRBJ1-6	NA	CASSLVQGYSPLHF	TGTGCCAGCAGTTTAGTACAGGGGTATTCACCCCTCCACTTT
17	TRBV21-1	NA	TRBJ2-3	few	CASSKESNRGSPDTQYF	TGTGCCAGCAGCAAAGAGTCAAACAGGGGAAGCCCAGATACGCAGTATTTT
11	TRBV29-1	NA	TRBJ2-1	NA	CSVDRSNEQFF	TGCAGCGTTGACAGATCCAATGAGCAGTTCTTC
15	TRBV5-1	TRBD1	TRBJ2-3	NA	CASSSDRGPYDTQYF	TGCGCCAGCAGCTCGGACAGGGGGCCATACGATACGCAGTATTTT
19	TRBV4-3	TRBD2	TRBJ2-2	NA	CASSQAISGTSGHTGELFF	TGCGCCAGCAGCCAAGCAATCTCCGGGACTAGCGGCCACACCGGGGAGCTGTTTTTT
15	TRBV3-1/TRBV3-2	NA	TRBJ2-1	NA	CASSQTGSAYNEQFF	TGTGCCAGCAGCCAGACGGGGTCGGCCTACAATGAGCAGTTCTTC
14	TRBV10-1	NA	TRBJ2-2	NA	CASSEGQNTGELFF	TGCGCCAGCAGTGAGGGACAGAACACCGGGGAGCTGTTTTTT